These T cell receptor beta chains were read from a single sample in a study of blood T cell repertoires in COVID-19. Using immunoSEQ multiplex PCR, the repertoire was profiled, and TCRdb retains in-frame clones only, with some absent. The sample holds 210,000 or so clones; about 80% are singletons and the top ten take 7.8%. Sequenced sample: peripheral blood. The receptors stem from a woman over 75 with COVID-19, enrolled during active disease. Each CDR3 is given with its conserved first and last residue. D genes are given only for firm matches. Clone size, where shown, is once, few, many, or a class for clones that have expanded.

d_call,v_call,clone_size,j_call,cdr3_nt,cdr3_aa
.,TRBV9,once,TRBJ2-1,TGTGCCAGCAGCGTAGCTACCTACAATGAGCAGTTCTTC,CASSVATYNEQFF
TRBD2,TRBV19,few,TRBJ2-7,TGTGCCAGTAGCGAGACTAGCGGGAGCTCCTACGAGCAGTACTTC,CASSETSGSSYEQYF
.,TRBV6-5,.,TRBJ1-4,TGTGCCAGCATAGTCCCAACTAATGAAAAACTGTTTTTT,CASIVPTNEKLFF
.,TRBV14,.,TRBJ2-7,TGTGCCAGCAGCCAAGTGGAGGGCTACGAGCAGTACTTC,CASSQVEGYEQYF
.,TRBV6-5,once,TRBJ1-1,TGTGCCAGCTCCAGGGGGAACACTGAAGCTTTCTTT,CASSRGNTEAFF
.,TRBV6-5,.,TRBJ2-5,TGTGCCAGCAGCGGGGGGCCACAGACCCAGTACTTC,CASSGGPQTQYF
.,TRBV11-2,once,TRBJ2-5,TGTGCCAGCAGTATCGCTAGCCGGATGGAAGAGACCCAGTACTTC,CASSIASRMEETQYF
.,TRBV7-9,.,TRBJ2-2,TGTGCCAGCAACAAGAATGCTAAGTCCGGGGAGCTGTTTTTT,CASNKNAKSGELFF
.,TRBV4-1,.,TRBJ1-2,TGCGCCAGCAGCCAAGGGCAGGGGCGATACTATGGCTACACCTTC,CASSQGQGRYYGYTF
.,TRBV2,.,TRBJ1-6,TGCGCCAGCAAGCTAAGACCGCAGGGGTCACCCCTCCACTTT,CASKLRPQGSPLHF
TRBD2,TRBV10-3,.,TRBJ2-5,TGTGCCATCAGTGAGTCGACCGGGAGGGCCCAGTACTTC,CAISESTGRAQYF
.,TRBV11-3,.,TRBJ2-7,TGTGCCAGCCTGCGATTACCCTCCTACGAGCAGTACTTC,CASLRLPSYEQYF
.,TRBV15,.,TRBJ2-1,TGTGCCACCAGCGGCAGCGGGTCCGATGAGCAGTTCTTC,CATSGSGSDEQFF
.,TRBV12-3/TRBV12-4,.,TRBJ1-1,TGTGCCAGCAGGGGCCTGAGGAACACTGAAGCTTTCTTT,CASRGLRNTEAFF
.,TRBV5-1,.,TRBJ1-2,TGCGCCAGCAGCTTAGAAGCCCCTTATGGCTACACCTTC,CASSLEAPYGYTF
TRBD1,TRBV18,few,TRBJ1-5,TGTGCCAGCTCACCGGGGGGACAGGGATATCAGCCCCAGCATTTT,CASSPGGQGYQPQHF
.,TRBV7-3,.,TRBJ2-6,TGTGCCAGCAGCCAGGATTTTGGGGCCAACGTCCTGACTTTC,CASSQDFGANVLTF
TRBD2,TRBV5-1,.,TRBJ2-3,TGCGCCAGCAGACACGCTACTAGCGGGAGAACAGATACGCAGTATTTT,CASRHATSGRTDTQYF
.,TRBV3-1/TRBV3-2,.,TRBJ2-7,TGTGCCAGCAGCCAAGATGGGACATACGTCGAGCAGTACTTC,CASSQDGTYVEQYF
.,TRBV2,once,TRBJ2-5,TGTGCCAGCAGTGTTGAGGGCGGGTACCAAGAGACCCAGTACTTC,CASSVEGGYQETQYF
.,TRBV19,.,TRBJ1-1,TGTGCCAGTAGTATAGCGGGCAGGGGTGAAGCTTTCTTT,CASSIAGRGEAFF
.,TRBV9,.,TRBJ2-3,TGTGCCAGCAGCTCCGTGGCAACAGATACGCAGTATTTT,CASSSVATDTQYF
.,TRBV5-4,.,TRBJ1-2,TGTGCCAGCATCCTGGGGCCAGCAGACGACTATGGCTACACCTTC,CASILGPADDYGYTF
.,TRBV10-3,.,TRBJ1-5,TGTGCCACCCGGGGCGGGGGGGACTATCAGCCCCAGCATTTT,CATRGGGDYQPQHF
.,TRBV6-5,.,TRBJ1-3,TGTGCCGCCATGGGGGGGACAAGTGGCACCATATATTTT,CAAMGGTSGTIYF
.,TRBV7-7,.,TRBJ2-1,TGTGCTAGCAGCTTCGACCTACGAGGCTACAATGAGCAGTTCTTC,CASSFDLRGYNEQFF
.,TRBV3-1/TRBV3-2,few,TRBJ2-7,TGTGCCAGCAGCCAACAGGCCCCCGAGCAGTACTTC,CASSQQAPEQYF
.,TRBV21-1,.,TRBJ1-1,TGTGCCACCCAAACCGTCCGGGACAGATATTATACTGAAGCTTTCTTT,CATQTVRDRYYTEAFF
TRBD1,TRBV18,.,TRBJ1-1,TGTGCCAGCTCAGACACAGGGGAAACTGAAGCTTTCTTT,CASSDTGETEAFF
TRBD2,TRBV7-8,many,TRBJ2-1,TGTGCCAGCAGCCGAGGACTAGCGGGGAACAATGAGCAGTTCTTC,CASSRGLAGNNEQFF
TRBD2,TRBV3-1/TRBV3-2,.,TRBJ2-1,TGTGCCAGCACCTGGACTAGTGGCGATGAGCAGTTCTTC,CASTWTSGDEQFF
.,TRBV20-1,few,TRBJ1-2,TGCAGTGCTAGGGACAGAACGGGCTACACCTTC,CSARDRTGYTF
TRBD2,TRBV5-8,.,TRBJ2-2,TGTGCCAGCAGCAAAAGCGGGGCTAACACCGGGGAGCTGTTTTTT,CASSKSGANTGELFF
.,TRBV7-8,.,TRBJ1-2,TGTGCCAGCAGCTTAACGGGAGTCCGGAGTTCTACGGGGAGTGTACGTGGCTACACCTTC,CASSLTGVRSSTGSVRGYTF
.,TRBV10-2,.,TRBJ1-4,TGCGCCAGCAGTGGTCAGGGCGAAAAACTGTTTTTT,CASSGQGEKLFF
.,TRBV3-1/TRBV3-2,few,TRBJ1-4,TGTGCCAGCAGCCAAGTCGTTGAAAAACTGTTTTTT,CASSQVVEKLFF
.,TRBV19,.,TRBJ1-5,TGTGCCAGTATAACGGCGATAGCGCCCCAGCATTTT,CASITAIAPQHF
TRBD2,TRBV9,.,TRBJ2-3,TGTGCCAGCAGCGTTGGACTAGCGGCTACAGATACGCAGTATTTT,CASSVGLAATDTQYF
.,TRBV3-1/TRBV3-2,.,TRBJ1-3,TGTGCCAGCAGCCGCACAGTTGGAAACACCATATATTTT,CASSRTVGNTIYF
TRBD1,TRBV24-1,.,TRBJ2-5,TGTGCCACCGCGGGGGCGGGACAGGGAGAAGAGACCCAGTACTTC,CATAGAGQGEETQYF
TRBD1,TRBV3-1/TRBV3-2,few,TRBJ1-3,TGTGCCAGCAGGCAGACAGGGTCCCTCGCTGGAAACACCATATATTTT,CASRQTGSLAGNTIYF
.,TRBV21-1,.,TRBJ2-4,TGTGCCAGCAGCAAAGCTGTTTTCAGCAGGCTGGACAGCCCCGCTCTAGCCAAAAACATTCAGTACTTC,CASSKAVFSRLDSPALAKNIQYF
TRBD1,TRBV18,few,TRBJ2-2,TGTGCCAGCTCACTCCGACAGGGAATCGACACCGGGGAGCTGTTTTTT,CASSLRQGIDTGELFF
TRBD1,TRBV28,.,TRBJ2-4,TGTGCCAGCAGCCTTACAGGGGTTGGCAAAAACATTCAGTACTTC,CASSLTGVGKNIQYF
.,TRBV5-1,.,TRBJ1-1,TGCGCCAGCAGCCCGAGCGGGGGCACTGAAGCTTTCTTT,CASSPSGGTEAFF
TRBD1,TRBV6-5,few,TRBJ1-1,TGTGCCAGCAACAGGGGGGACACTGAAGCTTTCTTT,CASNRGDTEAFF
.,TRBV15,.,TRBJ2-5,TGTGCCACCAGCAGGGGGGCTGTGGGGGCTCAAGAGACCCAGTACTTC,CATSRGAVGAQETQYF
.,TRBV28,.,TRBJ2-7,TGTGCCACCAGAACACCCGCCTCCTACGAGCAGTACTTC,CATRTPASYEQYF
.,TRBV3-1/TRBV3-2,.,TRBJ1-1,TGTGCCAGCAGCCAAGCATCCGGGAACACTGAAGCTTTCTTT,CASSQASGNTEAFF
.,TRBV3-1/TRBV3-2,.,TRBJ2-1,TGTGCCAGCAGCCAATCAGGGGACAATGAGCAGTTCTTC,CASSQSGDNEQFF
.,TRBV2,.,TRBJ2-7,TGTGCCAGCAGTCTAGGACAGCCCCCCTACGAGCAGTACTTC,CASSLGQPPYEQYF